This T cell receptor beta chain came from a study of cytomegalovirus exposure and HLA in healthy donors. Primers: 60 Vbeta forward and 13 Jbeta reverse. As processed by the authors: About 11 million of the 80 million or so unique TCR beta chains counted in a later analysis were shared. Assay used: immunoSEQ multiplex PCR; TCRdb lists only in-frame clones, some missing. V and J calls and clone size are copied from that table; D and trimming were computed from the DNA. Seen here are 150,000 to 200,000 clones, over 60% observed once, and the top ten hold about 1.5%. The CDR3 loop spans 15 amino acids. The V gene lost 4 bases and the J gene lost 8 bases, with 16 bases spanning the gap. Germline assignment: CDR1 SGHDT and CDR2 YYEEEE. Note on this clone: Its antigen is currently unknown.

Study-wide results and limits: Later analysis reportedly placed an Asian-associated ancestry cluster below the approximately 680-donor mean in N-insertions. Despite most TCR sequences being rare, some public TCRs occurred in many donors. Reported performance of the classifier showed diagnosis of cytomegalovirus status with high specificity and sensitivity.

The chain links TRBV5-6 to TRBJ1-6, with D possibly being TRBD1 (5 bases). This clonotype originated in a man aged 18 to 29 in good health and CMV-seronegative. The sample consisted of PBMCs. The CDR3: CASSQAQGRDSPLHF. CDR3 DNA sequence: TGTGCCAGCAGCCAAGCCCAGGGTCGGGATTCACCCCTCCACTTT.